This T cell receptor beta chain came from a study of blood T cells in healthy people across ages. V was pared by 3 bases and J by 1 base, with 6 bases between. This CDR3 region has 12 residues. The V gene's germline CDR1 is DFQATT and CDR2 SNEGSKA (reference sequence). Study-wide points: A strong correlation was seen between TCR beta diversity and naive T cell percentage.

Investigators took approximately 9.4 milliliters of peripheral blood from every donor. This clonotype was found a few times. The antigen is unknown. A sample-barcoded 5' primer and a J-beta primer mix were used in a second PCR of about 7 to 12 cycles. Through a template-switch adaptor with 12 random nucleotides, each cDNA molecule received a tag. MiXCR, applied by TCRdb to the 5' RACE reads, yields one record per CDR3 protein. The data hold about 1.4 million distinct CDR3 sequences, with around 55% observed a single time. The sequence derives from a young man in good health. The rearrangement uses TRBV20-1 and TRBJ1-1; D remains unclear. Sequences were obtained from blood. The CDR3: CSARTRNTEAFF. DNA of the CDR3: TGCAGTGCTAGGACGAGGAACACTGAAGCTTTCTTT.